A selection of T cell receptor beta chains follows, all from one sample in a study of blood T cell repertoires in COVID-19. Libraries were prepared by immunoSEQ multiplex PCR; TCRdb keeps only in-frame clonotypes and omits some of them. The repertoire holds about 30,000 clones, with almost 85% as singletons. Material for sequencing was peripheral blood. These receptor sequences come from a man aged 55 to 70 with active COVID-19. Both conserved end residues are trimmed from each CDR3. Size tells how often a clone was seen (once, few, many) or the class of an expanded clone, and some rows leave it out.

clone size	V gene	J gene	CDR3 protein
NA	TRBV7-6	TRBJ2-1	ASSLDRGVYNEQF
few	TRBV7-9	TRBJ2-1	ASSSRHSGEQF
NA	TRBV28	TRBJ2-2	ASFPTLLAGNTGELF
NA	TRBV9	TRBJ2-1	ASSVGLAGLNEQF
NA	TRBV10-1	TRBJ2-5	ASSEGTSGGTQY
NA	TRBV25-1	TRBJ2-5	ASSVWGEETQY
NA	TRBV29-1	TRBJ1-1	SVTGHLNTEAF
NA	TRBV24-1	TRBJ2-2	ATSDLPGLAGWKTGELF
NA	TRBV3-1/TRBV3-2	TRBJ2-1	ASSRGTYNEQF
NA	TRBV9	TRBJ2-1	ASSLGTGGELF
NA	TRBV7-3	TRBJ2-1	ASTGGGEQF
NA	TRBV6-5	TRBJ2-5	ASSWTGREETQY
NA	TRBV7-2	TRBJ1-2	ASSRDRVGGYT
NA	TRBV24-1	TRBJ2-3	ATSDPGGADPNTQY
NA	TRBV7-2	TRBJ1-1	ASSSYRRDMNTEAF
NA	TRBV27	TRBJ1-6	ASYRDRYSPLH
NA	TRBV10-1	TRBJ2-1	ASSERTGGRNEQF
NA	TRBV18	TRBJ2-7	ASSLAGLTYEQY
NA	TRBV3-1/TRBV3-2	TRBJ2-7	ASSQEHRGSSYEQY
NA	TRBV11-2	TRBJ2-1	ASSLQTSGREGEQF
NA	TRBV9	TRBJ1-2	ASSVDTGQGYGYT
NA	TRBV5-1	TRBJ2-7	ASSYGTEGNEQY
once	TRBV28	TRBJ1-4	ASSRQASVTNEKLF
NA	TRBV27	TRBJ2-4	ASSFPGRSDIQY